These 5 T cell receptor beta chains were sequenced from one sample in a study of cytomegalovirus exposure and HLA in healthy donors. Researchers ran the PCR with 60 Vbeta and 13 Jbeta primers. Profiled with immunoSEQ multiplex PCR; TCRdb holds only in-frame clones, not every one. The sample records 150,000 to 180,000 clones, around 79% being singletons. The sequenced sample was PBMCs. All receptors derive from a man younger than 35 in good health and CMV-seronegative.

The V call is TRBV29-1, the J call TRBJ2-5; TRBD2 is a possible D gene (5 bases). The CDR3 runs to 13 residues. Germline CDR1 SQVTM, CDR2 ANQGSEA. V lost 4 bases to trimming and J lost 3 bases, with 12 bases between them. In DNA form, the CDR3 reads TGCAGCGTTGGCGGTAGCGAGGAAGAGACCCAGTACTTC. Amino acids: CSVGGSEEETQYF.

This clone has at least ten counts. The chain recombines TRBV6-4 with TRBJ2-7, with TRBD1 matching 9 bases. Germline V lookup: CDR1 MRHNA, CDR2 SNTAGT. This CDR3 is built from 16 residues. The V segment lost 2 bases and the J segment 3 bases; nucleotides outside the gene matches: 8. As DNA, the CDR3 is TGTGCCAGCAGTGACCCACCCGGGACAGGGATCTACGAGCAGTACTTC. Residues: CASSDPPGTGIYEQYF.

The rearrangement joins TRBV6-1 to TRBJ2-2; no definite D call. The V gene's germline CDR1 is MNHNS and CDR2 SASEGT. The CDR3 loop spans 14 amino acids. V was shortened by 3 bases and J by 8 bases, with 13 bases between the two germline ends. CDR3 sequence (DNA): TGTGCCAGCAGTGACACCATTCGCGGTGGGGAGCTGTTTTTT. Amino acid sequence: CASSDTIRGGELFF.

The chain combines TRBV11-2 with TRBJ2-7; 11 bases align to TRBD2. CDR3 length equals 16 residues. The V and J ends lost 3 bases and 1 base, in that order; junction bases with no gene match: 5. The germline gives CDR1 SGHAT, CDR2 FQNNGV. The CDR3 region has the DNA TGTGCCAGCAGCTTCGGGGGGACTAGCGGATCCTACGAGCAGTACTTC. Its protein product is CASSFGGTSGSYEQYF. The full variable domain, with the rest looked up from reference TRBV11-2 and TRBJ2-7, is EAGVAQSPRYKIIEKRQSVAFWCNPISGHATLYWYQQILGQGPKLLIQFQNNGVVDDSQLPKDRFSAERLKGVDSTLKIQPAKLEDSAVYLCASSFGGTSGSYEQYFGPGTRLTVT.

The sample holds a few counts of this clone. The V gene is TRBV6-5, the J gene TRBJ2-7, with 11 bases that match TRBD2. The CDR3 runs 14 residues. Losses at the gene ends were 5 bases for V and 4 bases for J; bases not matched to a gene: 4. Germline CDR1 is MNHEY and CDR2 is SVGAGI. Here the CDR3 reads CASSLGTSGYEQYF. CDR3 DNA: TGTGCCAGCAGTCTGGGGACTAGCGGTTACGAGCAGTACTTC.